This T cell receptor (beta chain) is drawn from a study of blood T cell repertoires in COVID-19. The data were produced by immunoSEQ multiplex PCR, yet TCRdb's version contains in-frame clones alone and is incomplete. The sample shows approximately 97,000 clones, approximately 90% of them seen only once. V was clipped by 2 bases and J by 1 base, with 20 bases between them. CDR1 is MNHNS and CDR2 is SASEGT in the germline V gene. This CDR3 is 18 amino acids long. Material: peripheral blood. The TCR comes from a man between 60 and 75 years old with acute or convalescent COVID-19. The chain employs TRBV6-1 and TRBJ1-1; perhaps TRBD1 as D (5 bases). CDR3 sequence: CASSELNLGLGGNTEAFF. The DNA for the CDR3 is TGTGCCAGCAGTGAATTGAATCTCGGACTGGGGGGGAACACTGAAGCTTTCTTT.